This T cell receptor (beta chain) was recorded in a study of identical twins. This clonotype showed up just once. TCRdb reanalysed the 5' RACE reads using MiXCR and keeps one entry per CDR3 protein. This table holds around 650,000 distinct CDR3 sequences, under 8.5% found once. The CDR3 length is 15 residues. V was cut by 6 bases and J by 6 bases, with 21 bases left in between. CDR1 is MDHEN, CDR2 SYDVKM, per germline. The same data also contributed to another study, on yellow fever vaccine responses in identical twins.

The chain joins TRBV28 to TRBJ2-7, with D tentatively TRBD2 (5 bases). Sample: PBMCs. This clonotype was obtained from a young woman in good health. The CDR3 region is CASRGMGVRSLEQYF. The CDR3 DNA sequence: TGTGCCAGCAGGGGGATGGGAGTCAGATCACTCGAGCAGTACTTC. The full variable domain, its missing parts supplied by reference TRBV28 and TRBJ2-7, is DVKVTQSSRYLVKRTGEKVFLECVQDMDHENMFWYRQDPGLGLRLIYFSYDVKMKEKGDIPEGYSVSREKKERFSLILESASTNQTSMYLCASRGMGVRSLEQYFGPGTRLTVT.